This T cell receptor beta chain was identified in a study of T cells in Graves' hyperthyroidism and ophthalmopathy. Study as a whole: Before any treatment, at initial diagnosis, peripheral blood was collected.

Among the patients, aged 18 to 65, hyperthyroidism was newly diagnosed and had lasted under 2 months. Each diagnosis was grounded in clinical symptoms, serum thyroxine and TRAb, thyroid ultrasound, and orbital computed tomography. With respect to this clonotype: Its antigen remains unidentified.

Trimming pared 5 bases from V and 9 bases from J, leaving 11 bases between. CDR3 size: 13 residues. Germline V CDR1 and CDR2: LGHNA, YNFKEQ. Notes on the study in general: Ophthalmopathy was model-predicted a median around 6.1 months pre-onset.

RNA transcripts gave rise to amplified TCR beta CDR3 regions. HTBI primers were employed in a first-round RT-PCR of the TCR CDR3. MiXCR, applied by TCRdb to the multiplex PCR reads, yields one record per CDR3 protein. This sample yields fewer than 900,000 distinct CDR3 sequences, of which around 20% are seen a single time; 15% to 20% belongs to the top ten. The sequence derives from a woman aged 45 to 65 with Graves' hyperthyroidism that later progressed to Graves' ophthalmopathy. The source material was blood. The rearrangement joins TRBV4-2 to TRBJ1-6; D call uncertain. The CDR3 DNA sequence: TGTGCCAGCAGCACAGACATTTTTTCACCCCTCCACTTT. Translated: CASSTDIFSPLHF.